These T cell receptor beta chains were read from a single sample in a study of OX40 agonist ivuxolimab in advanced cancers. The table came from immunoSEQ multiplex PCR; TCRdb's copy has only in-frame clones and leaves some out. The sample lists roughly 30,000 clones; 70% to 90% were seen once. Here the sequenced sample was CD4+ or CD8+ T cells sorted from blood, taken in a trial of the OX40 agonist ivuxolimab. All receptors come from an adult with an advanced solid tumor such as melanoma, head and neck, liver or kidney cancer. Both conserved end residues are part of each CDR3. A D gene is named only where the DNA matches it firmly. Rows give clone size only sometimes, using once, few, many, or a class for an expanded clone.

V gene,D gene,J gene,clone size,CDR3 protein,CDR3 DNA
TRBV9,.,TRBJ2-3,.,CASSVDGIDTQYF,TGTGCCAGCAGCGTAGACGGGATAGATACGCAGTATTTT
TRBV2,.,TRBJ2-5,.,CASSEIGSLQETQYF,TGTGCCAGCAGTGAAATCGGGAGCTTGCAAGAGACCCAGTACTTC
TRBV2,TRBD1,TRBJ2-7,.,CATDTPGQGSSYEQYF,TGTGCCACCGACACCCCGGGACAGGGAAGCTCCTACGAGCAGTACTTC
TRBV11-2,.,TRBJ2-7,.,CASSLDLVADDEQYF,TGTGCCAGCAGCTTAGATCTAGTAGCCGACGACGAGCAGTACTTC
TRBV19,TRBD2,TRBJ2-5,.,CASSSRREVETQYF,TGTGCCAGTAGTTCGAGGCGGGAGGTAGAGACCCAGTACTTC
TRBV14,TRBD2,TRBJ2-3,.,CASSLRLAGTDTQYF,TGTGCCAGCAGCCTACGACTAGCGGGGACAGATACGCAGTATTTT
TRBV5-8,.,TRBJ2-1,.,CASSFLGAEQFF,TGTGCCAGCAGTTTTCTCGGGGCAGAGCAGTTCTTC
TRBV5-1,TRBD1,TRBJ1-1,once,CASSLGDRGDTEAFF,TGCGCCAGCAGCTTGGGGGACAGGGGAGACACTGAAGCTTTCTTT
TRBV21-1,.,TRBJ2-7,.,CASGCRGGLTYEQYF,TGTGCCAGCGGGTGCCGGGGGGGCCTCACCTACGAGCAGTACTTC
TRBV28,TRBD1,TRBJ2-2,.,CASSFQTGGSTGELFF,TGTGCCAGCAGTTTCCAGACAGGGGGCTCGACCGGGGAGCTGTTTTTT
TRBV9,.,TRBJ1-1,.,CASSVGGDTEAFF,TGTGCCAGCAGCGTAGGAGGGGACACTGAAGCTTTCTTT
TRBV28,.,TRBJ1-1,.,CASSFPQEINTEAFF,TGTGCCAGCAGTTTTCCCCAGGAGATAAACACTGAAGCTTTCTTT
TRBV19,.,TRBJ2-1,.,CASSIVPDLFYNEQFF,TGTGCCAGTAGTATAGTCCCGGACCTGTTCTACAATGAGCAGTTCTTC
TRBV5-5,.,TRBJ2-7,.,CASMGTSYEQYF,TGTGCCAGCATGGGGACCTCCTACGAGCAGTACTTC
TRBV5-1,TRBD2,TRBJ2-7,.,CASSLVLAGTYEQYF,TGCGCCAGCAGCTTGGTGCTAGCGGGAACCTACGAGCAGTACTTC
TRBV5-5,TRBD2,TRBJ2-1,.,CASSLVSGSVGEQFF,TGTGCCAGCAGCTTGGTAAGCGGGAGCGTGGGTGAGCAGTTCTTC
TRBV7-8,.,TRBJ1-2,.,CASSLNRDWAFNYGYTF,TGTGCCAGCAGCTTAAACCGTGACTGGGCTTTTAACTATGGCTACACCTTC
TRBV7-6,TRBD1,TRBJ1-1,.,CASSSGTGGFRDTEAFF,TGTGCCAGCAGCTCAGGGACAGGAGGATTTAGAGACACTGAAGCTTTCTTT
TRBV11-3,TRBD2,TRBJ2-1,.,CASSSDLLAGGRNEQFF,TGTGCCAGCAGCTCCGACCTCTTAGCGGGAGGGCGAAATGAGCAGTTCTTC
TRBV5-1,.,TRBJ2-7,once,CASSFYMAFSSYEQYF,TGCGCCAGCAGCTTTTACATGGCCTTTAGCTCCTACGAGCAGTACTTC
TRBV18,TRBD1,TRBJ1-4,.,CASSPRDSGGFNEKLFF,TGTGCCAGCTCTCCAAGGGACAGCGGGGGTTTTAATGAAAAACTGTTTTTT
TRBV10-1,TRBD1,TRBJ2-7,.,CASSDHRGLLREQYF,TGCGCCAGCAGTGATCACAGGGGGCTTCTCCGCGAGCAGTACTTC
TRBV13,.,TRBJ2-2,.,CASSLSLGELFF,TGTGCCAGCAGCTTAAGCCTCGGGGAGCTGTTTTTT
TRBV11-2,.,TRBJ1-5,.,CASSLALDSNQPQHF,TGTGCCAGCAGCTTAGCGTTAGATAGCAATCAGCCCCAGCATTTT
TRBV4-1,.,TRBJ2-2,.,CASSQWGAGELFF,TGCGCCAGCAGCCAGTGGGGGGCCGGGGAGCTGTTTTTT
TRBV30,.,TRBJ1-1,.,CAWRGNTEAFF,TGCGCCTGGAGGGGGAACACTGAAGCTTTCTTT
TRBV7-3,.,TRBJ2-2,.,CASSLSRGDGTGELFF,TGTGCCAGCAGCTTGTCCAGGGGAGACGGCACCGGGGAGCTGTTTTTT
TRBV19,.,TRBJ1-6,.,CASGTEGYNSPLHF,TGTGCCAGCGGGACCGAGGGGTATAATTCACCCCTCCACTTT
TRBV10-3,.,TRBJ2-7,once,CAIMLDNSYEQYF,TGTGCCATCATGTTGGACAACTCCTACGAGCAGTACTTC
TRBV4-2,.,TRBJ2-1,.,CASSQDFGLAHEQFF,TGTGCCAGCAGCCAAGATTTCGGGCTAGCCCATGAGCAGTTCTTC
TRBV29-1,TRBD1,TRBJ1-2,.,CSVDNRGEYGYTF,TGCAGCGTTGATAACAGGGGGGAGTATGGCTACACCTTC
TRBV6-5,.,TRBJ2-1,.,CASSYSPVSGVNEQFF,TGTGCCAGCAGTTACTCGCCGGTCAGTGGAGTCAATGAGCAGTTCTTC
TRBV27,.,TRBJ1-5,.,CASSANRVNQPQHF,TGTGCCAGCAGTGCCAACAGGGTCAATCAGCCCCAGCATTTT
TRBV9,TRBD2,TRBJ2-1,.,CASSVGQREGWGEQFF,TGTGCCAGCAGCGTAGGCCAGCGGGAGGGGTGGGGTGAGCAGTTCTTC
TRBV13,.,TRBJ2-1,.,CASSPLYEQFF,TGTGCCAGCAGCCCGCTTTACGAGCAGTTCTTC
TRBV19,TRBD2,TRBJ2-1,.,CASSTTTGTSSYNEQFF,TGTGCCAGTAGTACGACGACCGGGACTAGCTCCTACAATGAGCAGTTCTTC
TRBV11-2,.,TRBJ2-1,.,CASSLGTGRAVEQFF,TGTGCCAGCAGCTTGGGGACGGGCAGGGCCGTTGAGCAGTTCTTC
TRBV18,.,TRBJ1-4,.,CASSQRTPGETATNEKLFF,TGTGCCAGCTCACAAAGAACGCCGGGGGAGACTGCAACTAATGAAAAACTGTTTTTT
TRBV27,TRBD1,TRBJ1-1,.,CASSPGTAGMNTEAFF,TGTGCCAGCAGTCCAGGGACAGCCGGTATGAACACTGAAGCTTTCTTT
TRBV4-1,TRBD1,TRBJ1-4,.,CASSQDGAGGDEKLFF,TGCGCCAGCAGCCAAGACGGGGCAGGGGGGGATGAAAAACTGTTTTTT
TRBV6-6,.,TRBJ1-2,.,CASSYPGGYGYTF,TGTGCCAGCAGTTATCCGGGGGGGTATGGCTACACCTTC
TRBV7-9,.,TRBJ1-1,.,CASSYTGSEAFF,TGTGCCAGCAGCTACACAGGGTCTGAAGCTTTCTTT
TRBV4-1,.,TRBJ2-7,.,CASSQGVVYEQYF,TGCGCCAGCAGCCAAGGGGTCGTCTACGAGCAGTACTTC
TRBV25-1,.,TRBJ2-1,.,CASRSNEQFF,TGTGCCAGCAGGAGCAATGAGCAGTTCTTC
TRBV5-1,.,TRBJ2-1,.,CASLRGVDLIGNEQFF,TGCGCCAGCCTCAGGGGGGTTGACTTGATCGGCAATGAGCAGTTCTTC
TRBV29-1,.,TRBJ1-1,once,CSAQGNTEAFF,TGCAGCGCCCAGGGTAACACTGAAGCTTTCTTT
TRBV7-9,.,TRBJ1-2,.,CASSLRADYGYTF,TGTGCCAGCAGCTTACGGGCGGACTATGGCTACACCTTC
TRBV7-9,.,TRBJ1-2,.,CASSLGPNYGYTF,TGTGCCAGCAGCTTAGGTCCTAACTATGGCTACACCTTC
TRBV25-1,.,TRBJ1-2,once,CASSEWGPFGGYTF,TGTGCCAGCAGTGAGTGGGGGCCGTTCGGGGGCTACACCTTC